The 28 T cell receptor beta chains in this list originate from one sample, sequenced in a study of T cells in Graves' hyperthyroidism and ophthalmopathy. TCR beta CDR3 sequences were amplified from RNA transcripts. HTBI primers were employed in a first-round RT-PCR of the TCR CDR3. TCRdb passed the multiplex PCR reads through MiXCR, listing each CDR3 protein once. The profile shows around 340,000 distinct CDR3 sequences, approximately 18% of them singletons. Sequenced sample: blood. The source is a woman in her forties or fifties with Graves' hyperthyroidism.

The chain recombines TRBV7-9 with TRBJ2-1; D uncertain. This CDR3 has 14 amino acids. CDR1 is SEHNR, CDR2 FQNEAQ, per germline (reference sequence). The ends were cut back, 3 bases at V and 6 bases at J, with 12 bases in the middle. The CDR3 DNA sequence: TGTGCCAGCAGCTTCCTCCGCGACCCCAATGAGCAGTTCTTC. Its protein product is CASSFLRDPNEQFF.

This clonotype was recorded many times. V and J are TRBV12-3 or TRBV12-4 and TRBJ2-3, with 7 bases fitting TRBD2. V trimming: 4 bases; J trimming: 3 bases; junction bases outside the gene matches: 10. The length of the CDR3 is 16 residues. CDR3 protein: CASSSRTRELTDTQYF. The CDR3 DNA follows: TGTGCCAGCAGTTCCCGGACGCGGGAGTTGACAGATACGCAGTATTTT.

In its sample, this clonotype was seen many times. The chain couples TRBV2 to TRBJ1-6; TRBD1 agrees at 9 bases. Per the germline V gene, CDR1 is SNHLY and CDR2 is FYNNEI. J lost 7 bases, V lost 6 bases, and 4 bases had no gene match. CDR3 length: 14 amino acids. CDR3 in amino acids: CASRATGGNSPLHF. As DNA, the CDR3 is TGTGCCAGCAGGGCGACAGGGGGGAATTCACCCCTCCACTTT.

At least ten counts were recorded for this clonotype. The genes are TRBV2 and TRBJ2-2; TRBD1 matches at 7 bases. V gave up 9 bases and J gave up 3 bases; unmatched junction bases: 7. CDR3 size: 14 residues. Germline CDR1 SNHLY, CDR2 FYNNEI. CDR3 DNA: TGTGCCAGAAAAGTGCAGGGGGACACCGGGGAGCTGTTTTTT. Translation: CARKVQGDTGELFF. Looking up the rest from reference TRBV2 and TRBJ2-2 gives the full variable domain: EPEVTQTPSHQVTQMGQEVILRCVPISNHLYFYWYRQILGQKVEFLVSFYNNEISEKSEIFDDQFSVERPDGSNFTLKIRSTKLEDSAMYFCARKVQGDTGELFFGEGSRLTVL.

Many counts were recorded for this clonotype. The chain uses TRBV11-1 and TRBJ2-1, with TRBD2 matching 8 bases. The CDR3 contains 15 residues. Germline V gives CDR1 SGHAT, CDR2 FQDESV (reference sequence). The V segment lost 5 bases and the J segment 5 bases; nucleotides outside the gene matches: 8. Here the CDR3 reads CASSVAKRENNEQFF. The CDR3 DNA is TGTGCCAGCAGCGTCGCCAAGCGGGAGAACAATGAGCAGTTCTTC.

This clonotype was seen ten or more times. This rearrangement joins TRBV10-3 to TRBJ2-7; TRBD2 matches at 9 bases. Germline loops: CDR1 ENHRY, CDR2 SYGVKD. There are 14 residues in the CDR3. V was pared by 0 bases and J by 5 bases, with 2 bases of the junction left unmatched. For the CDR3, the DNA is TGTGCCATCAGTGAGTCGGGCGGGGGGGACGAGCAGTACGTC. Its translation: CAISESGGGDEQYV.

This clonotype was picked up many times. The chain links TRBV6-6 to TRBJ2-5; D is ambiguous. The V end lost 0 bases, the J end lost 6 bases, and 14 bases lay between the germline ends. The CDR3 totals 15 residues. Germline CDR1 reads MNHNY; CDR2 reads SVGAGI (reference sequence). In DNA, the CDR3 is TGTGCCAGCAGTTACTCGAAAGGGAACGGAAAGACCCAGTACTTC. It specifies CASSYSKGNGKTQYF.

CDR3 region: CASSLEVRDTGELFF. The CDR3, as DNA: TGTGCCAGCAGCTTAGAGGTTAGGGACACCGGGGAGCTGTTTTTT. The rearrangement joins TRBV7-3 to TRBJ2-2, with D uncertain. The CDR3 covers 15 residues. Germline CDR1 and CDR2: SGHTA and FQGTGA. V lost 2 bases, J lost 3 bases, and 10 bases lay in between.

In the case of this clonotype: A much larger clone lies a single base off, so this may be a read error. The chain joins TRBV27 to TRBJ2-3; a weak D match, TRBD2 (6 bases). The CDR3 covers 15 residues. V was trimmed by 5 bases and J by 4 bases, leaving 16 bases between them. Looked up from germline, CDR1 is MNHEY and CDR2 is SMNVEV (reference sequence). The CDR3 sequence is CASSPLDGSPDTQYF. The CDR3 DNA is TGTGCCAGCAGTCCCCTCGACGGGAGTCCAGATACGCAGTATTTT.

The rearrangement joins TRBV6-2 or TRBV6-3 to TRBJ1-3; no reliable D call. This CDR3 contains 16 residues. Trimming pared 0 bases from V and 0 bases from J, leaving 9 bases between. The germline V gene encodes CDR1 MNHEY and CDR2 SVGEGT. CDR3 protein: CASSYSNSLSGNTIYF. CDR3 DNA: TGTGCCAGCAGTTACTCTAACAGCCTCTCTGGAAACACCATATATTTT.

In its sample, this clonotype was seen many times. CDR3 bases: TGTGCCAGCAGGGGCCCCGATAAAACCAATGAGCAGTTCTTC. Residues: CASRGPDKTNEQFF. The chain links TRBV2 to TRBJ2-1, with D unresolved. This CDR3 has 14 residues. With 6 bases removed from V and 6 bases from J, the gap between germline ends came to 15 bases. Germline V gene lookup returns CDR1 SNHLY and CDR2 FYNNEI.

This clonotype was observed at least ten times. The chain recombines TRBV5-1 with TRBJ1-1; perhaps TRBD1 as D (6 bases). Germline V gene data show CDR1 as SGHRS and CDR2 as YFSETQ. The CDR3 has 15 amino acids. V shed 4 bases and J shed 1 base, with 14 bases lying between them. CDR3 nucleotide sequence: TGCGCCAGCAGCGACGGAGGACAGACGAACACTGAAGCTTTCTTT. Translating gives CASSDGGQTNTEAFF.

CDR3 sequence: CASSDQGLVNTEAFF. CDR3 sequence (DNA): TGTGCCAGCAGTGACCAGGGGTTAGTGAACACTGAAGCTTTCTTT. J is TRBJ1-1 and V is TRBV2; tentatively, D is TRBD1 (6 bases). There are 15 residues in the CDR3. The germline gives CDR1 SNHLY, CDR2 FYNNEI. V lost 3 bases, J lost 0 bases, and 11 bases lay in between.

The chain couples TRBV5-5 to TRBJ1-5; 11 bases agree with TRBD1. Germline assignment: CDR1 SGHKS and CDR2 YYEKEE (reference sequence). CDR3 size: 19 residues. Trimming removed 4 bases from V and 0 bases from J; junction bases left unmatched: 12. In nucleotides, the CDR3 is TGTGCCAGCAGCCGCGGGACAGGGGGAACTGTTGGTAGCAATCAGCCCCAGCATTTT. Its protein is CASSRGTGGTVGSNQPQHF.

The J gene is TRBJ2-5, the V gene TRBV11-2; 7 bases map to TRBD1. CDR1 SGHAT and CDR2 FQNNGV come from the germline V gene. The trim removed 2 bases at V and 2 bases at J, leaving 8 bases unmatched. The CDR3 sequence is 16 residues long. CDR3 protein: CASSLTTGNPQETQYF. DNA for the CDR3: TGTGCCAGCAGCTTAACGACAGGGAACCCACAAGAGACCCAGTACTTC.

This clonotype was seen repeatedly, ten times or more. The V and J genes are TRBV7-6 and TRBJ2-1, with D perhaps being TRBD1 or TRBD2 (6 bases each). The germline gives CDR1 SGHVS, CDR2 FNYEAQ. Trimming removed 4 bases at V and 9 bases at J, with 16 bases between. CDR3 length equals 14 residues. For the CDR3, the DNA is TGTGCCAGCAGCTCTTTGGGGGCGGAGGGTGAGCAGTTCTTC. Translation: CASSSLGAEGEQFF.

Turning to this clonotype: A read error may explain this, as a much larger clone is one base away. The rearrangement uses TRBV6-2 or TRBV6-3 and TRBJ2-5; TRBD2 agrees at 7 bases. The J segment lost 2 bases and the V segment lost 2 bases, leaving 8 bases of the junction unmatched. Germline lookup yields CDR1 MNHEY and CDR2 SVGEGT. This CDR3 is built from 16 residues. CDR3 amino acids: CASSYTWTRKQETQYF. The CDR3 bases are TGTGCCAGCAGTTACACCTGGACTAGGAAACAAGAGACCCAGTACTTC.

The sample holds many counts of this clonotype. The J gene is TRBJ1-1, the V gene TRBV12-3 or TRBV12-4; D is unresolved. This CDR3 is 16 amino acids long. V lost 3 bases and J 0 bases, leaving 14 bases between the germline ends. This chain's CDR3 is CASSFGSRNMNTEAFF. CDR3 nucleotides: TGTGCCAGCAGTTTCGGCAGCAGAAACATGAACACTGAAGCTTTCTTT.

This clonotype was counted at least ten times. V gene TRBV6-2 or TRBV6-3 combines with J gene TRBJ2-3; TRBD2 matches at 9 bases. CDR3 length: 15 residues. Germline lookup yields CDR1 MNHEY and CDR2 SVGEGT. Losses at the gene ends were 7 bases for V and 1 base for J; bases not matched to a gene: 6. CDR3 residues: CASNRLAERTDTQYF. The DNA of the CDR3 is TGTGCCAGCAACCGACTAGCGGAACGCACAGATACGCAGTATTTT.

CDR3 sequence (DNA): TGTGCCAGCAGCCTCTGGGGGCGGACAGGGGGCTTCAGTGAGCAGTTCTTC. The encoded protein is CASSLWGRTGGFSEQFF. This chain connects TRBV5-6 to TRBJ2-1; TRBD1 matches 11 bases. This CDR3 spans 17 amino acids. CDR1 SGHDT and CDR2 YYEEEE come from the germline V gene. The J segment lost 9 bases and the V segment lost 4 bases, leaving 15 bases of the junction unmatched.

This clonotype was recorded many times. This chain joins TRBV11-3 and TRBJ2-1; D possibly corresponds to TRBD1 (5 bases). Trimming took off 0 bases at V and 2 bases at J, with 11 bases between the two ends. Germline CDR1 reads SGHNT; CDR2 reads YENEEA. The CDR3 spans 16 residues. CDR3 nucleotide sequence: TGTGCCAGCAGCTTAGATTCAGGGCTTACCTACAATGAGCAGTTCTTC. Its translation is CASSLDSGLTYNEQFF.

This clonotype was seen a single time. The chain joins TRBV7-2 to TRBJ2-2; D unclear. The germline V and J ends were trimmed by 4 bases and 4 bases, with 22 bases remaining between them. CDR1 is SGHTA and CDR2 is FQGNSA in the germline V gene. The CDR3 loop spans 18 amino acids. The CDR3 loop reads CASSSPGPVGWATGELFF. Written as DNA, the CDR3 is TGTGCCAGCAGCTCCCCCGGTCCGGTAGGGTGGGCCACCGGGGAGCTGTTTTTT.

The table lists this clonotype with many counts. This chain joins TRBV20-1 and TRBJ2-1; 7 bases align to TRBD2. V lost 5 bases and J lost 5; bases outside the gene matches: 9. Per the germline V gene, CDR1 is DFQATT and CDR2 is SNEGSKA (reference sequence). The CDR3 length is 14 residues. This CDR3 is CSAGLVSFDNEQFF. The DNA of the CDR3 is TGCAGTGCTGGACTAGTTAGTTTCGACAATGAGCAGTTCTTC.

This rearrangement joins TRBV5-8 to TRBJ2-4; D uncertain. Trimming left V 2 bases short and J 11 bases short, with 8 bases between. The CDR3 is 11 amino acids. CDR1 is SGHTS and CDR2 is YDEGEE in the germline V gene. The CDR3 region is CASSFGLVQYF. The CDR3 coding sequence is TGTGCCAGCAGCTTCGGGTTGGTTCAGTACTTC. The complete variable domain, with remaining parts taken from reference TRBV5-8 and TRBJ2-4, reads EAGVTQSPTHLIKTRGQQATLRCSPISGHTSVYWYQQALGLGLQFLLWYDEGEERNRGNFPPRFSGRQFPNYSSELNVNALELEDSALYLCASSFGLVQYFGAGTRLSVL.

The chain joins TRBV28 to TRBJ2-5, with 12 nucleotides matching TRBD2. Germline lookup yields CDR1 MDHEN and CDR2 SYDVKM. This CDR3 contains 17 residues. V lost 6 bases to trimming and J lost 3 bases; unmatched junction nucleotides: 11. Here the CDR3 reads CASRPSGRGVRKETQYF. The DNA of the CDR3 is TGTGCCAGCAGACCTAGCGGGAGGGGCGTGCGTAAAGAGACCCAGTACTTC.

The V gene is TRBV18, the J gene TRBJ2-1; D gene ambiguous. This CDR3 is built from 17 residues. V was clipped by 0 bases and J by 0 bases, with 12 bases between them. The V gene's germline CDR1 is KGHSH and CDR2 LQKENI. CDR3 sequence (DNA): TGTGCCAGCTCACCACCCAGCCGTGCGAGCTCCTACAATGAGCAGTTCTTC. Protein sequence: CASSPPSRASSYNEQFF.

This sequence joins TRBV20-1 and TRBJ1-1; D might be TRBD1 (6 bases). V lost 5 bases and J 1 base, leaving 17 bases between the germline ends. The CDR3 sequence is 15 residues long. The V gene's germline CDR1 is DFQATT and CDR2 SNEGSKA (reference sequence). The CDR3 here is CSAHHRVVENTEAFF. The CDR3 region has the DNA TGCAGTGCTCACCACAGGGTAGTGGAGAACACTGAAGCTTTCTTT.

The rearrangement joins TRBV11-3 to TRBJ2-5, with D maybe TRBD1 (5 bases). Germline values: CDR1 SGHNT, CDR2 YENEEA. Trimming removed 1 base from V and 6 bases from J, with 9 bases in between. This CDR3 has 13 residues. The CDR3 region has the DNA TGTGCCAGCAGCTTAGGGACAAGGAAGACCCAGTACTTC. Translation: CASSLGTRKTQYF.